This T cell receptor (beta chain) stems from a study of radiation and T cells in renal cell carcinoma. Study-level points and caveats: Pretreatment tumor biopsies were lacking, so baseline clonotypes are unknown.

Germline V gives CDR1 MGHRA, CDR2 YSYEKL. This CDR3 contains 16 residues. The V end lost 1 base, the J end lost 0 bases, and 9 bases lay between the germline ends. Comment on this clone: The antigen is undetermined.

Time point here: blood 4 weeks post-SBRT, at nephrectomy. The treatment: 15 Gy SBRT to primary tumor, nephrectomy 4 weeks later. Nephrectomy followed 15 Gy stereotactic body radiation by 4 weeks. Radiation-treated patients gave blood at baseline, week 2 and week 4. Clear cell pathology was present in this patient's renal cell carcinoma. The data were produced by immunoSEQ multiplex PCR, yet TCRdb's version contains in-frame clones alone and is incomplete. This sample has roughly 82,000 clones; roughly nine tenths occur once, and the top ten carry more than 5.5%. The source is a woman between 65 and 79 years old with renal cell carcinoma. The J gene is TRBJ2-2, the V gene TRBV4-1; tentative D call: TRBD2 (6 bases). The sample in question was blood, obtained from a patient whose treatment included radiotherapy and nephrectomy. The DNA of the CDR3 is TGCGCCAGCAGCCAAGGAACGGGGGCGAACACCGGGGAGCTGTTTTTT. Its protein product is CASSQGTGANTGELFF.